Each of the 3 T cell receptor beta chains below was sequenced from the same sample in a study of regulatory T cells in long-lasting Graves disease. Specified time point: newly diagnosed GD, antithyroid drugs for less than 3 months. Isolated PBMC RNA provided the starting material for the TCR library. According to the study, TCR beta libraries were built with iRepertoire HTBI primers and CDR3-region Arm-PCR. TCRdb reanalysed the multiplex PCR reads using MiXCR and keeps one entry per CDR3 protein. The repertoire consists of 550,000 to 700,000 distinct CDR3 sequences, with roughly a sixth occurring once and the leading ten covering 12%. In addition, the sample was reused for a study of T cells in Graves' hyperthyroidism and ophthalmopathy.

Sample: peripheral blood mononuclear cells (PBMCs), taken at new diagnosis, from a patient treated with antithyroid drugs. The receptors come from a young man with Graves disease.

The chain has TRBV5-4 and TRBJ1-2; D is possibly TRBD1 (6 bases). Germline V gene sequence: CDR1 SGHNT, CDR2 YYREEE (reference sequence). The CDR3 is 15 amino acids. Trimming cost V 4 bases and J 5 bases, with 18 bases left between them. The CDR3 reads CASSARDTAGYGYTF. CDR3 in DNA: TGTGCCAGCAGCGCCCGGGACACCGCAGGTTATGGCTACACCTTC.

This clonotype was seen only a few times. The rearrangement links TRBV11-2 to TRBJ2-1, with 14 bases that match TRBD2. This CDR3 has 20 amino acids. J gave up 2 bases and V 5 bases, and 14 bases lay outside the gene matches. From germline, CDR1 is SGHAT and CDR2 FQNNGV. The CDR3 loop is CASSLLTPRTSGRPYNEQFF. The CDR3 DNA is TGTGCCAGCAGCCTCCTGACACCAAGGACTAGCGGGAGGCCCTACAATGAGCAGTTCTTC.

The V gene is TRBV28, the J gene TRBJ1-5; D is uncertain. V gave up 6 bases and J gave up 2 bases, with 14 bases separating them. Per the germline V gene, CDR1 is MDHEN and CDR2 is SYDVKM. The length of the CDR3 is 15 residues. The CDR3 nucleotides are TGTGCCAGCAGGGGCGGGCAGAGAGGCAATCAGCCCCAGCATTTT. Translated: CASRGGQRGNQPQHF.